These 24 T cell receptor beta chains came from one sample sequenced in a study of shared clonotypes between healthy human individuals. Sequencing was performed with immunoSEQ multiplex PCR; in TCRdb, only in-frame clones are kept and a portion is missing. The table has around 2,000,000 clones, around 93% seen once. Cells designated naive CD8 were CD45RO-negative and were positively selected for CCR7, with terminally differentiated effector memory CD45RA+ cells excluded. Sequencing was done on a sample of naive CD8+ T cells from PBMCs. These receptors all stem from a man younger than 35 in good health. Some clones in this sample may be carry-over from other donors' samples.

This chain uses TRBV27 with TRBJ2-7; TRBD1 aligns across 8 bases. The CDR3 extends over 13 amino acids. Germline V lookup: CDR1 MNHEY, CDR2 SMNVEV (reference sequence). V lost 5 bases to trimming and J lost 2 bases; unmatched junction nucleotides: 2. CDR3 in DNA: TGTGCCAGCAGTCAGGACAGGGCCTACGAGCAGTACTTC. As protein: CASSQDRAYEQYF.

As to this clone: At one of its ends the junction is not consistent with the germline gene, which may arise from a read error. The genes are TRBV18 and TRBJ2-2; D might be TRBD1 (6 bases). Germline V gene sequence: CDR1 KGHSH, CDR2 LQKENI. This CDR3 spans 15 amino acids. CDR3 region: CASSTPGTIIGELFF. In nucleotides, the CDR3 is TGTGCCAGCTCAACACCCGGGACAATAATCGGGGAGCTGTTTTTT.

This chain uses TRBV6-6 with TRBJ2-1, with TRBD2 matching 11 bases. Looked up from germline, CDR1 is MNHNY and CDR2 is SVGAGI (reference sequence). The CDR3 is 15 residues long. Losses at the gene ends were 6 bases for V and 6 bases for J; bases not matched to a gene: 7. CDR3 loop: CASSQLAGAFNEQFF. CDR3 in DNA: TGTGCCAGCAGCCAACTAGCGGGAGCGTTCAATGAGCAGTTCTTC.

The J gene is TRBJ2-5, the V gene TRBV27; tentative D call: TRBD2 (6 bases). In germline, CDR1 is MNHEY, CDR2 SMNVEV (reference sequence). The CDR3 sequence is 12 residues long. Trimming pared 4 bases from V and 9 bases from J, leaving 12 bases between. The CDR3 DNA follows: TGTGCCAGCAGTTCCTCCGGGGAGGCCCAGTACTTC. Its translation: CASSSSGEAQYF.

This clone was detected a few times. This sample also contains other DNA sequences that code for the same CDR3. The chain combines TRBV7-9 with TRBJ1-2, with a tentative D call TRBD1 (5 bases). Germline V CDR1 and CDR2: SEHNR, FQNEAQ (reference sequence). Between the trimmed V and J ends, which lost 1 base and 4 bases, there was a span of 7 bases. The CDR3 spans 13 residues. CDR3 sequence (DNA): TGTGCCAGCAGCTTAGGGCAGGGCTATGGCTACACCTTC. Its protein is CASSLGQGYGYTF.

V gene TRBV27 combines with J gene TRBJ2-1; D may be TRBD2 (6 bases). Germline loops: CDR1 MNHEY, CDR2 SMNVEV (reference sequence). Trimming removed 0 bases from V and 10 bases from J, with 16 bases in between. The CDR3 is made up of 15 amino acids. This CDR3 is CASSLSPLTRGEQFF. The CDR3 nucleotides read TGTGCCAGCAGTTTATCGCCCCTGACTAGAGGCGAGCAGTTCTTC.

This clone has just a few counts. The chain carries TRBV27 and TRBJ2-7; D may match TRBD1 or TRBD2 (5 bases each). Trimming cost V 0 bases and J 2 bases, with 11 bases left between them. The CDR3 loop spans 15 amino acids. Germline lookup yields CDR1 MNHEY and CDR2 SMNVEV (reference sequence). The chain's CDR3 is CASSLSGRVAYEQYF. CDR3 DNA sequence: TGTGCCAGCAGTTTATCGGGGCGGGTAGCCTACGAGCAGTACTTC.

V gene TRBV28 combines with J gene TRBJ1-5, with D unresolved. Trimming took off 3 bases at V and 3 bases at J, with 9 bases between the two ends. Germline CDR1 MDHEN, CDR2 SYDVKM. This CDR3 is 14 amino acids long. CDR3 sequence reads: CASSFFLPNQPQHF. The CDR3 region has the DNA TGTGCCAGCAGTTTTTTTCTTCCCAATCAGCCCCAGCATTTT.

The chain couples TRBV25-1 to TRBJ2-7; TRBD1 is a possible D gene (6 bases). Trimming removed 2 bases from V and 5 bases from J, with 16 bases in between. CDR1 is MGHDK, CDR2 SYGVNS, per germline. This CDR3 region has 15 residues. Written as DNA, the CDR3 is TGTGCCAGCAGTGAAGGGGAAACAGGGCCCAACGAGCAGTACTTC. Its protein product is CASSEGETGPNEQYF.

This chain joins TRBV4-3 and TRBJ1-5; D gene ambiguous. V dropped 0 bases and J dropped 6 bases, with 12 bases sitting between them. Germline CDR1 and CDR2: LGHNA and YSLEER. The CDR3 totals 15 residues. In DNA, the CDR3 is TGCGCCAGCAGCCAAGACGCGGGATTGGGTCAGCCCCAGCATTTT. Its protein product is CASSQDAGLGQPQHF.

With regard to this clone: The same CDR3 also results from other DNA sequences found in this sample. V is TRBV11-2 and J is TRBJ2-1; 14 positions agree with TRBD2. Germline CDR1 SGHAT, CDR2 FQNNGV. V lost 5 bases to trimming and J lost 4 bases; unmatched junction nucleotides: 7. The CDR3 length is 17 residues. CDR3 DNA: TGTGCCAGCAGCCCAGGGACTAGCGGGAGTAGTTACAATGAGCAGTTCTTC. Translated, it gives CASSPGTSGSSYNEQFF.

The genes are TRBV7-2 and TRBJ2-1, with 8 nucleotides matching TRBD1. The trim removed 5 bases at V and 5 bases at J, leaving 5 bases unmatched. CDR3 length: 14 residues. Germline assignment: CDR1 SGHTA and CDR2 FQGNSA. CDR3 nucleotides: TGTGCCAGCAGCAATAGGGACAGGAACAATGAGCAGTTCTTC. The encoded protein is CASSNRDRNNEQFF.

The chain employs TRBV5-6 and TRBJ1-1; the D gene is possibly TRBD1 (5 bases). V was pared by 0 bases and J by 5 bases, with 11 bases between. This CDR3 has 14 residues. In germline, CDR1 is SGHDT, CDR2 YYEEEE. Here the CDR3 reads CASSLVGGGTEAFF. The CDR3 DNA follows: TGTGCCAGCAGCTTGGTTGGGGGAGGTACTGAAGCTTTCTTT. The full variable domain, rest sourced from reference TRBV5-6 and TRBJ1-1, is DAGVTQSPTHLIKTRGQQVTLRCSPKSGHDTVSWYQQALGQGPQFIFQYYEEEERQRGNFPDRFSGHQFPNYSSELNVNALLLGDSALYLCASSLVGGGTEAFFGQGTRLTVV.

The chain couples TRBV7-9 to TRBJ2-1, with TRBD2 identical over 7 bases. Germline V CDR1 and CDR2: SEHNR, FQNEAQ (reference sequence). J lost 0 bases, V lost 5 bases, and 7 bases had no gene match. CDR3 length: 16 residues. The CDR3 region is CASSKLAPSSYNEQFF. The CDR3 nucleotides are TGTGCCAGCAGCAAACTAGCGCCGAGCTCCTACAATGAGCAGTTCTTC.

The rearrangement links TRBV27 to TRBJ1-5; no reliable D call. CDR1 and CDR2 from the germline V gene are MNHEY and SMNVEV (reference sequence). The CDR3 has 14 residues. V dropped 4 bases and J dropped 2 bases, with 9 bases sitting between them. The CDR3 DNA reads TGTGCCAGCAGTTACAGCCAGGGCAATCAGCCCCAGCATTTT. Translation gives CASSYSQGNQPQHF.

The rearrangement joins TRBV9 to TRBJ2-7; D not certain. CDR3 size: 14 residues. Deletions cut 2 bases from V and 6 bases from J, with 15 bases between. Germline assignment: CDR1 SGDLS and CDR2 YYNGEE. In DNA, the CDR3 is TGTGCCAGCAGCGTCTCTGGAAAGGGTGGCGAGCAGTACTTC. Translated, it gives CASSVSGKGGEQYF.

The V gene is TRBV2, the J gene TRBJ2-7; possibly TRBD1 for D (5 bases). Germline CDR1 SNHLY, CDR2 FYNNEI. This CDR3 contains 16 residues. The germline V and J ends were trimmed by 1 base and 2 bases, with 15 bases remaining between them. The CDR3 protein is CASSEVFRAITYEQYF. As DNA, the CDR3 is TGTGCCAGCAGTGAAGTATTCAGGGCAATAACCTACGAGCAGTACTTC.

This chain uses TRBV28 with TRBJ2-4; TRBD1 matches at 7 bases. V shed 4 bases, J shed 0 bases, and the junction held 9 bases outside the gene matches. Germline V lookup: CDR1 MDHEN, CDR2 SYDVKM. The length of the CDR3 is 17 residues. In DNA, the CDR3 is TGTGCCAGCAGTTCCCCTACAGGGGATTTAGCCAAAAACATTCAGTACTTC. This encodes CASSSPTGDLAKNIQYF.

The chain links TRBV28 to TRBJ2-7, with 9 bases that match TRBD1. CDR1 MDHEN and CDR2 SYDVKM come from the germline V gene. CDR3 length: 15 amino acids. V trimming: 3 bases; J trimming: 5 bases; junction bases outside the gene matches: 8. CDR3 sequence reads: CASSFYGTGLHEQYF. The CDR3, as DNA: TGTGCCAGCAGTTTTTACGGGACAGGGTTGCACGAGCAGTACTTC.

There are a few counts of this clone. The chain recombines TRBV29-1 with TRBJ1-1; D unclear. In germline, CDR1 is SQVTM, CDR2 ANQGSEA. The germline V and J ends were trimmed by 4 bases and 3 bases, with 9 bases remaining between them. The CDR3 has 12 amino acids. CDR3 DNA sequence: TGCAGCGTTGGCGTTGGTTACACTGAAGCTTTCTTT. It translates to CSVGVGYTEAFF.

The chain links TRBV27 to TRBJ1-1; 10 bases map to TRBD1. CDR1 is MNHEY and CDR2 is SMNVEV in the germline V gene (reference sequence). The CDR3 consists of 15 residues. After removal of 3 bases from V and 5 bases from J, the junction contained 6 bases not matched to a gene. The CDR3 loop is CASSFRDRGLTEAFF. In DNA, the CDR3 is TGTGCCAGCAGTTTCCGGGACAGGGGCCTAACTGAAGCTTTCTTT.

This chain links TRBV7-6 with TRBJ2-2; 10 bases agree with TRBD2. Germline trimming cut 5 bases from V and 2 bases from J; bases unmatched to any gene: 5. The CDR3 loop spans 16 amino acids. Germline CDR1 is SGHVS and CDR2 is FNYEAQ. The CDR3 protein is CASSQGLAENTGELFF. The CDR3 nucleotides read TGTGCCAGCAGCCAAGGACTAGCGGAAAACACCGGGGAGCTGTTTTTT.

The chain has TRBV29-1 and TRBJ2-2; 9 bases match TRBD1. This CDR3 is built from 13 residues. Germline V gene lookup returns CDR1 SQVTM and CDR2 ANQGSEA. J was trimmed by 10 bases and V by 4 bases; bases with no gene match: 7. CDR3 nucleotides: TGCAGCGTTGGGGGGACAGGGATCGCGGAGCTGTTTTTT. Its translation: CSVGGTGIAELFF.

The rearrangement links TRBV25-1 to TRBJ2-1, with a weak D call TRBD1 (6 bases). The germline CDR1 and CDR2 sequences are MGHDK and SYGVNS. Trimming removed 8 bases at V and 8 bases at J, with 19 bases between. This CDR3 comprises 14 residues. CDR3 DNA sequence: TGTGCCAGCTCTGACAGGTACCTTGGGGATGAGCAGTTCTTC. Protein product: CASSDRYLGDEQFF. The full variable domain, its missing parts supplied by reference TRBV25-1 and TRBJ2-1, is EADIYQTPRYLVIGTGKKITLECSQTMGHDKMYWYQQDPGMELHLIHYSYGVNSTEKGDLSSESTVSRIRTEHFPLTLESARPSHTSQYLCASSDRYLGDEQFFGPGTRLTVL.